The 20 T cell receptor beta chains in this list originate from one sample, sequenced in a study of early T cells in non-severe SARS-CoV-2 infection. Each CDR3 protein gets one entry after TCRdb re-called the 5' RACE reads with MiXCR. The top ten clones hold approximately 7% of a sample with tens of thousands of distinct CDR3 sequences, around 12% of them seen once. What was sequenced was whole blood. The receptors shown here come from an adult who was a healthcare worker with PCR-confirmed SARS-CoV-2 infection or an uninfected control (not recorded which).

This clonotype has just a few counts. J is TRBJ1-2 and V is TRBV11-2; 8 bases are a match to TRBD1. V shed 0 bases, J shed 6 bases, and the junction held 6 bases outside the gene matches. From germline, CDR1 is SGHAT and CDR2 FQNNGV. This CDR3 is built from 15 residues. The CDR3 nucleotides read TGTGCCAGCAGCTTAGATCGGGTGACAGGGGATGGCTACACCTTC. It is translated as CASSLDRVTGDGYTF. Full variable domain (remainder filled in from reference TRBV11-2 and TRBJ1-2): EAGVAQSPRYKIIEKRQSVAFWCNPISGHATLYWYQQILGQGPKLLIQFQNNGVVDDSQLPKDRFSAERLKGVDSTLKIQPAKLEDSAVYLCASSLDRVTGDGYTFGSGTRLTVV.

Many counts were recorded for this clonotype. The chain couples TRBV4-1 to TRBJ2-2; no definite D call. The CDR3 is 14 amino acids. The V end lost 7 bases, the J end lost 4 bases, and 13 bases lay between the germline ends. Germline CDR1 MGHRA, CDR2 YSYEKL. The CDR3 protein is CASTPIKGTGELFF. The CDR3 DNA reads TGCGCCAGCACCCCCATCAAGGGCACCGGGGAGCTGTTTTTT.

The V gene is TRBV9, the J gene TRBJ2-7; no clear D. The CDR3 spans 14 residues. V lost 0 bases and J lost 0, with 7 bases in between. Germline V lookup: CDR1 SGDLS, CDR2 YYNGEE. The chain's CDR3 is CASSVEVGSYEQYF. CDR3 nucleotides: TGTGCCAGCAGCGTAGAGGTTGGCTCCTACGAGCAGTACTTC.

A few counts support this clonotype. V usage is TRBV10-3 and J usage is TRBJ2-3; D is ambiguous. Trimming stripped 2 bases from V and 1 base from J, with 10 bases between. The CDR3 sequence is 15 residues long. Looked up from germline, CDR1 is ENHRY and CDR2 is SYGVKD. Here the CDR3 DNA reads TGTGCCATCAGTGAGAGGTTTCAGGGCACAGATACGCAGTATTTT. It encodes CAISERFQGTDTQYF.

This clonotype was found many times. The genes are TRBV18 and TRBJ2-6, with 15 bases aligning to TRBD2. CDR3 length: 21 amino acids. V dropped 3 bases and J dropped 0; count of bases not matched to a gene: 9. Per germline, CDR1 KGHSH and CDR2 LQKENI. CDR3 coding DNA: TGTGCCAGCTCACCGGGACTAGCGGGAGGCAATGGTCTCTCTGGGGCCAACGTCCTGACTTTC. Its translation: CASSPGLAGGNGLSGANVLTF.

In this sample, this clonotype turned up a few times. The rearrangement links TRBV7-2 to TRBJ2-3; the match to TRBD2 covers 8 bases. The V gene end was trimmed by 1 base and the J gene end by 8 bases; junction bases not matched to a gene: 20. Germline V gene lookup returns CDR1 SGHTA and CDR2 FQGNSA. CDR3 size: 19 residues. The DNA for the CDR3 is TGTGCCAGCAGCTTAGTTAGCGGGACGAATCCTGGTAGTATGAGTACGCAGTATTTT. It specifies CASSLVSGTNPGSMSTQYF.

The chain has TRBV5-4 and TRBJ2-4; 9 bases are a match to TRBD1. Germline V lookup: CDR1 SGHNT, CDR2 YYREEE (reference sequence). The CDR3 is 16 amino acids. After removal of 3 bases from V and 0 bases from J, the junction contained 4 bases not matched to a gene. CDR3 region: CASSSGQGLAKNIQYF. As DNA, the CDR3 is TGTGCCAGCAGCTCTGGACAGGGGTTAGCCAAAAACATTCAGTACTTC.

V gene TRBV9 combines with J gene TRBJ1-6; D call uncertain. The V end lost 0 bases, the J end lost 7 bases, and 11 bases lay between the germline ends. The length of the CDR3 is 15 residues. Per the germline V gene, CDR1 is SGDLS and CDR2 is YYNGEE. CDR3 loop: CASSVDGRSNSPLHF. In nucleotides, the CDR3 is TGTGCCAGCAGCGTAGACGGCAGATCGAATTCACCCCTCCACTTT. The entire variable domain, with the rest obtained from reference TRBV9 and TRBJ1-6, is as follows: DSGVTQTPKHLITATGQRVTLRCSPRSGDLSVYWYQQSLDQGLQFLIQYYNGEERAKGNILERFSAQQFPDLHSELNLSSLELGDSALYFCASSVDGRSNSPLHFGNGTRLTVT.

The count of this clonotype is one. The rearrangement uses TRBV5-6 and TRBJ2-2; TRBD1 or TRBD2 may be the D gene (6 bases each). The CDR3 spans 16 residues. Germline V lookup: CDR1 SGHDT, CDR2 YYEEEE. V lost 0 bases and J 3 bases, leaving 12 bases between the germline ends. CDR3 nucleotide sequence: TGTGCCAGCAGCTTGGTAGGGGGGCTCGACACCGGGGAGCTGTTTTTT. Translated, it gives CASSLVGGLDTGELFF.

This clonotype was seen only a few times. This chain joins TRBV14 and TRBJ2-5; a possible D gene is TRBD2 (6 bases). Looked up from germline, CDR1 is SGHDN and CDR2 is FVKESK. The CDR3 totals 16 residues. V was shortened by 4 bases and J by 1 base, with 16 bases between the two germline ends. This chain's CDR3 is CASSLPAGGLQETQYF. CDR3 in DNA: TGTGCCAGCAGCCTCCCAGCTGGGGGACTCCAAGAGACCCAGTACTTC.

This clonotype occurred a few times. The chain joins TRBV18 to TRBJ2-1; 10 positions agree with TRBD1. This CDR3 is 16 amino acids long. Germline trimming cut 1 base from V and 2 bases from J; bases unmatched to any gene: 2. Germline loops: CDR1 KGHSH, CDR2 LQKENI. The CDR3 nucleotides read TGTGCCAGCTCACCACTGACAGGGGGCGCCTACAATGAGCAGTTCTTC. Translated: CASSPLTGGAYNEQFF.

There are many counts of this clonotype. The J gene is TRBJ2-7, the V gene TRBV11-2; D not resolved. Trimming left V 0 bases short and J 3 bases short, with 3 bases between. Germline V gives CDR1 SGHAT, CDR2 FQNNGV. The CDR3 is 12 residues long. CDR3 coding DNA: TGTGCCAGCAGCTTAGATCTCTACGAGCAGTACTTC. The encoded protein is CASSLDLYEQYF.

The CDR3 is CSVQPGQGSYNEQFF. CDR3 DNA: TGCAGCGTTCAACCGGGACAGGGCTCCTACAATGAGCAGTTCTTC. V and J are TRBV29-1 and TRBJ2-1, with 9 positions matching TRBD1. J lost 0 bases, V lost 5 bases, and 5 bases had no gene match. Germline lookup yields CDR1 SQVTM and CDR2 ANQGSEA. The CDR3 length is 15 residues.

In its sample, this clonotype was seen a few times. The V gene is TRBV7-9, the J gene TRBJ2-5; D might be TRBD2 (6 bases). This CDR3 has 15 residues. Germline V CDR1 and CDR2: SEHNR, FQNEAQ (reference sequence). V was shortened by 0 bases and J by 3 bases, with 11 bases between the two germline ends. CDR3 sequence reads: CASSLAGGRKETQYF. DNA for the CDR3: TGTGCCAGCAGCTTAGCGGGAGGAAGGAAAGAGACCCAGTACTTC.

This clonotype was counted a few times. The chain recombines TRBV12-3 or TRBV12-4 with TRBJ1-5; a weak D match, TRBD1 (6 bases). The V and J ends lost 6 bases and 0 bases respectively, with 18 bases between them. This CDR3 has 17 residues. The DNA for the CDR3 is TGTGCCAGCAGCCCCCGGCGGGGGGCTTTTAGCAATCAGCCCCAGCATTTT. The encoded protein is CASSPRRGAFSNQPQHF.

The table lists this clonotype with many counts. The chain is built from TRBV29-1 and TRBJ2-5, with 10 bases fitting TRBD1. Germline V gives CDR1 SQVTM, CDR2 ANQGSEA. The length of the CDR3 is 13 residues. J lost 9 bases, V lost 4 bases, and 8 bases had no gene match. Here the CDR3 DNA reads TGCAGCGTTGTTCGGGACAGGGGCACGGCCCAGTACTTC. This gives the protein CSVVRDRGTAQYF.

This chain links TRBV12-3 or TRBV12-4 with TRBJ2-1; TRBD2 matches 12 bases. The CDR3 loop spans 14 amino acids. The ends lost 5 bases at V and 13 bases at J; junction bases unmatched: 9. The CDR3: CASSLDRTSGTQFF. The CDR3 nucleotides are TGTGCCAGCAGTCTTGACAGGACTAGCGGGACACAGTTCTTC.

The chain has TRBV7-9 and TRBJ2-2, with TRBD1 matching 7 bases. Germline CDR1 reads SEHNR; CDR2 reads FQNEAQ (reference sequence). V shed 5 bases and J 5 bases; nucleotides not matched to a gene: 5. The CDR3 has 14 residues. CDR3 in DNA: TGTGCCAGCAGCATACAGGGGTGGACCGGGGAGCTGTTTTTT. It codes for CASSIQGWTGELFF.

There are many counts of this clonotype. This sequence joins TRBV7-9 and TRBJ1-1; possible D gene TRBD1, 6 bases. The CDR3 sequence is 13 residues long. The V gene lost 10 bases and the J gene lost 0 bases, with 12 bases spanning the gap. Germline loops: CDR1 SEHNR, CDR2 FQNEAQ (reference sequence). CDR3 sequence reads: CATIGQMNTEAFF. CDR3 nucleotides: TGTGCCACCATTGGACAGATGAACACTGAAGCTTTCTTT.

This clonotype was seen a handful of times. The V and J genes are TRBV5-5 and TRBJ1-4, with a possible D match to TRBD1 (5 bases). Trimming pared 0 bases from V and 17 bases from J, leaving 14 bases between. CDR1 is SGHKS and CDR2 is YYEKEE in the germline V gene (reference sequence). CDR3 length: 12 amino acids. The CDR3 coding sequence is TGTGCCAGCAGCTTGGGGTCCGGGACGTTCTTTTTT. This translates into CASSLGSGTFFF.